The rows below give T cell receptor beta chains drawn from one sample of a study of blood T cell repertoires in COVID-19. Generated by immunoSEQ multiplex PCR, the TCRdb table keeps only in-frame clones and is missing some. The sample lists around 200,000 clones, about 87% seen once, with 2.5% to 3.5% in the top ten. Sequencing was performed on peripheral blood. All receptors derive from a man aged 35 to 55 with active or convalescent COVID-19. Each CDR3 is given with its conserved first and last residue. A D gene is named only where the DNA matches it firmly. For some rows the clone size is stated as once, few or many, or as a class when expanded; others skip it.

d_call j_call v_call clone_size cdr3_aa cdr3_nt
TRBD1 TRBJ1-4 TRBV5-1 once CASSSGGTNEKLFF TGCGCCAGCAGCTCAGGGGGCACTAATGAAAAACTGTTTTTT
. TRBJ1-4 TRBV28 once CASRPGQNSEKLFF TGTGCCAGCAGGCCCGGACAGAATTCTGAAAAACTGTTTTTT
. TRBJ1-2 TRBV2 . CASSEDFYHRGYTF TGTGCCAGCAGTGAAGATTTTTATCATCGGGGCTACACCTTC
. TRBJ2-3 TRBV5-6 . CASSLGQLTDTQYF TGTGCCAGCAGCTTGGGCCAACTCACAGATACGCAGTATTTT
TRBD1 TRBJ2-3 TRBV4-1 . CASSRGQGIPDTQYF TGCGCCAGCAGCCGTGGACAGGGTATACCAGATACGCAGTATTTT
TRBD2 TRBJ2-7 TRBV29-1 . CSVLASGISYEQYF TGCAGCGTTCTGGCTAGCGGCATCTCCTACGAGCAGTACTTC
TRBD1 TRBJ2-7 TRBV18 few CASSPQDRGPDEQYF TGTGCCAGCTCACCCCAGGACAGGGGGCCTGACGAGCAGTACTTC
TRBD1 TRBJ1-3 TRBV13 once CASSPGQGASGNTIYF TGTGCCAGCAGCCCCGGGCAGGGGGCATCTGGAAACACCATATATTTT
. TRBJ2-1 TRBV24-1 . CATSDPEDSNNEQFF TGTGCCACCAGTGACCCGGAGGACAGCAACAATGAGCAGTTCTTC
. TRBJ1-1 TRBV28 . CASSFRRSKGGFMNTEAFF TGTGCCAGCAGTTTTAGACGGTCCAAGGGGGGGTTTATGAACACTGAAGCTTTCTTT
TRBD1 TRBJ1-2 TRBV6-2/TRBV6-3 . CASSYSDRVTDYTF TGTGCCAGCAGTTACTCGGACAGGGTCACCGACTACACCTTC